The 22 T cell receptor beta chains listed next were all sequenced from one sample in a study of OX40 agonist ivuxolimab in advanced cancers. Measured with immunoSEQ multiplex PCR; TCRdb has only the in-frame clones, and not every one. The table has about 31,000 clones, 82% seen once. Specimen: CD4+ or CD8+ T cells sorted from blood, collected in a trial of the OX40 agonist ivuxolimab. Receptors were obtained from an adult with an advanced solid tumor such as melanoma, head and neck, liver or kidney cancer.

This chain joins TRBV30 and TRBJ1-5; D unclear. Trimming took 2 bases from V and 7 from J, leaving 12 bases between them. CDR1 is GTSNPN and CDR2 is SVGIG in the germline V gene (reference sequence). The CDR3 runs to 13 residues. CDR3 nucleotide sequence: TGTGCCTGGAGTAAAGGGCGGGGACAGCCCCAGCATTTT. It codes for CAWSKGRGQPQHF.

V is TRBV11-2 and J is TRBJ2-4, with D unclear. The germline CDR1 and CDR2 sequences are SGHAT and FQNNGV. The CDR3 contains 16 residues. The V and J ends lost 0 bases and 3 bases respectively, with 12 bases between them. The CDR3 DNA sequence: TGTGCCAGCAGCTTAGACCCCGGGTACTACAAAAACATTCAGTACTTC. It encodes CASSLDPGYYKNIQYF.

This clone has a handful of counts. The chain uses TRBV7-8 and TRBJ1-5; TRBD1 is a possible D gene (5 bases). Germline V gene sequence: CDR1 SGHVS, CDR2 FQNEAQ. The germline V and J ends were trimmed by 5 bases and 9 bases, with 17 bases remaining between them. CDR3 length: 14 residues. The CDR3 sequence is CASSPDVQGGPQHF. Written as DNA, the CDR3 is TGTGCCAGCAGCCCAGACGTTCAGGGAGGGCCCCAGCATTTT.

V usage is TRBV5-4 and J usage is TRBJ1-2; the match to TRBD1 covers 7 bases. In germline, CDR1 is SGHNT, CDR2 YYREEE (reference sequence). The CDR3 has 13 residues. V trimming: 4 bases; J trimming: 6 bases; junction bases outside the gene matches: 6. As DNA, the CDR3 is TGTGCCAGCAGCCGCCAGGGGGTTGATGGCTACACCTTC. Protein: CASSRQGVDGYTF.

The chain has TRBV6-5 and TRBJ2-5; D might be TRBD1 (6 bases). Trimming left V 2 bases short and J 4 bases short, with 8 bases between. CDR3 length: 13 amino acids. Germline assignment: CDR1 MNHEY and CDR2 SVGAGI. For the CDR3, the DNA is TGTGCCAGCAGTTACAACAGGGTAGAGACCCAGTACTTC. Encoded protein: CASSYNRVETQYF.

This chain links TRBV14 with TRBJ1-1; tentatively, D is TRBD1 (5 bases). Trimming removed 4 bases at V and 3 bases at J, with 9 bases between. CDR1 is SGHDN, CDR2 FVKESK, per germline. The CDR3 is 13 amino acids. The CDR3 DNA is TGTGCCAGCAGCCTGGGGCCCGACACTGAAGCTTTCTTT. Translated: CASSLGPDTEAFF.

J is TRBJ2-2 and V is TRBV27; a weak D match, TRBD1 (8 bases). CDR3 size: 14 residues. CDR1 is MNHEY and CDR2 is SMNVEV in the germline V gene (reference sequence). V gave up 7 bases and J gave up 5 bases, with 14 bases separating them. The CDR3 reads CASMDREGTGELFF. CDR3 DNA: TGTGCCAGCATGGACAGGGAGGGTACCGGGGAGCTGTTTTTT.

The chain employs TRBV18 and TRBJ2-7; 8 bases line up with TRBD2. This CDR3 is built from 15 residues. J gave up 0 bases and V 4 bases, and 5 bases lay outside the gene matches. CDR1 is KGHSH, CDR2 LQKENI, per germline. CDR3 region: CASSLTGGISYEQYF. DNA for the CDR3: TGTGCCAGCTCACTAACGGGAGGGATCTCCTACGAGCAGTACTTC.

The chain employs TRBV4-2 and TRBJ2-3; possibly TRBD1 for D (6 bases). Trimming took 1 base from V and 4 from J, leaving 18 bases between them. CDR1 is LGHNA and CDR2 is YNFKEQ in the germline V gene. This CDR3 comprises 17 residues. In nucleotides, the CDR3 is TGTGCCAGCAGCCAAGCGCAGGGGCTTACACACGCAGATACGCAGTATTTT. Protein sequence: CASSQAQGLTHADTQYF.

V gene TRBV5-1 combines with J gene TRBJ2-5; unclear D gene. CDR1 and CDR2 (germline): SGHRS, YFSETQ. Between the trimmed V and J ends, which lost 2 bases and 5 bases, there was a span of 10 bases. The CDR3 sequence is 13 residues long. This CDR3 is CASSFQLGETQYF. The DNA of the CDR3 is TGCGCCAGCAGCTTTCAATTGGGGGAGACCCAGTACTTC.

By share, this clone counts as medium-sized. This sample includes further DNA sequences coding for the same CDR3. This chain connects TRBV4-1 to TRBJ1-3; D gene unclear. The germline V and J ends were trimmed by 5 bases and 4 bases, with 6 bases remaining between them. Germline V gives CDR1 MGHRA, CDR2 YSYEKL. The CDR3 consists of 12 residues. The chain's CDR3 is CASSSIGNTIYF. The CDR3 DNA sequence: TGCGCCAGCAGCTCTATCGGAAACACCATATATTTT.

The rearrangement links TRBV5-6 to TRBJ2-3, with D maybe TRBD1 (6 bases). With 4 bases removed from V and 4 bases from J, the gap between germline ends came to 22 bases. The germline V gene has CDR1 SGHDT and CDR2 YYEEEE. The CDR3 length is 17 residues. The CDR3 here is CASSPTIRQDYSDTQYF. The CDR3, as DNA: TGTGCCAGCAGCCCGACAATTAGACAGGATTACTCAGATACGCAGTATTTT.

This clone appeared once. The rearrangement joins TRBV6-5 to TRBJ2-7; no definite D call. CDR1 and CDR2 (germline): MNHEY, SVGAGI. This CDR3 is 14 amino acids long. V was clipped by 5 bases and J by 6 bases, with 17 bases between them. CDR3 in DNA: TGTGCCAGCAGTCAGTCGGCTCGAGCCCTCGAGCAGTACTTC. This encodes CASSQSARALEQYF.

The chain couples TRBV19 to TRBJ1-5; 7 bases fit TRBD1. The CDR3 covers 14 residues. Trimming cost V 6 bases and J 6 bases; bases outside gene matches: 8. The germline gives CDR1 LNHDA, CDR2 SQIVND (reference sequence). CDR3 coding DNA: TGTGCCAGTAGGAACGACAGGGTAGGTCAGCCCCAGCATTTT. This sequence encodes CASRNDRVGQPQHF.

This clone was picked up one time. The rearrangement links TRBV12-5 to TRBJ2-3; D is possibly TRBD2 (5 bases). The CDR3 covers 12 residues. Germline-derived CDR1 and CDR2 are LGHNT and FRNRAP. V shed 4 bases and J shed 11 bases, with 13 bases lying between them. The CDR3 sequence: CASGSGVVGQYF. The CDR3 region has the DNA TGTGCTAGTGGTTCCGGGGTGGTTGGGCAGTATTTT.

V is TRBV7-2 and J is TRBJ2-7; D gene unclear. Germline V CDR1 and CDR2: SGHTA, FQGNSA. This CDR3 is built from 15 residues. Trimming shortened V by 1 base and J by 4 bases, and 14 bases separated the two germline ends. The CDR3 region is CASSLDSTGIYEQYF. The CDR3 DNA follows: TGTGCCAGCAGCTTAGATAGCACCGGTATTTACGAGCAGTACTTC.

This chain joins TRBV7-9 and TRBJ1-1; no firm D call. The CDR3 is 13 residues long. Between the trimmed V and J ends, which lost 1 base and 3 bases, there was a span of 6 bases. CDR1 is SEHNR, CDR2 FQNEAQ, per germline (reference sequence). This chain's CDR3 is CASSLDMDTEAFF. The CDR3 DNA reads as TGTGCCAGCAGCTTAGACATGGACACTGAAGCTTTCTTT.

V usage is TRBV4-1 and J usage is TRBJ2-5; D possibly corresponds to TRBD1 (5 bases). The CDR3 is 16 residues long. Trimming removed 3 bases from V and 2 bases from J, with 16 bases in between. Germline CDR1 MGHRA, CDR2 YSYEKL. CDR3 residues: CASSQGPLMQQETQYF. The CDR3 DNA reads TGCGCCAGCAGCCAGGGGCCCCTAATGCAACAAGAGACCCAGTACTTC.

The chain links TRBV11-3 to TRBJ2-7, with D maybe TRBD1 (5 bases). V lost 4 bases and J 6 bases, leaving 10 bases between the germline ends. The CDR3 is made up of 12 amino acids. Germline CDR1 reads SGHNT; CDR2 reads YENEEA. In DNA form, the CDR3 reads TGTGCCAGCAGCTCCAGGGTAGGCGAGCAGTACTTC. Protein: CASSSRVGEQYF.

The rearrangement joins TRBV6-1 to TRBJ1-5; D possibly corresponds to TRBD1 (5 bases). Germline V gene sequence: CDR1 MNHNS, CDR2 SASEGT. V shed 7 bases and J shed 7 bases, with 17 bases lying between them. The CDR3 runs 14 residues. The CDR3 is CASNSQGVGQPQHF. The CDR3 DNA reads TGTGCCAGCAACTCGCAGGGTGTAGGGCAGCCCCAGCATTTT.

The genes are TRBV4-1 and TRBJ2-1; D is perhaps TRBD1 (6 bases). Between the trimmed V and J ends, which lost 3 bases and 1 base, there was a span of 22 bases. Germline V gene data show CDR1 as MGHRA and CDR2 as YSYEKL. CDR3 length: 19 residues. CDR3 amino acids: CASSHLFAGPQGSYNEQFF. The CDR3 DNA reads TGCGCCAGCAGCCACCTCTTTGCGGGTCCCCAGGGGTCCTACAATGAGCAGTTCTTC.

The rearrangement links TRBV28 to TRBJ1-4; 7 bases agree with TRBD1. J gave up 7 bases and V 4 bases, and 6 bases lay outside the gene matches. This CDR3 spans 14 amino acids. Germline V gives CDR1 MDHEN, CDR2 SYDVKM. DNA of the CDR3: TGTGCCAGCAGTTCAACAGGGGCCGGTGAAAAACTGTTTTTT. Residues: CASSSTGAGEKLFF.